This T cell receptor (beta chain) was sequenced in a study of blood T cell repertoires in COVID-19 (TCRdb year 2020). For the study in its entirety: The collaborator samples originated in the United States, Italy and Spain and spanned the acute and convalescent phases of COVID-19. Where available, HLA class I and class II types were obtained from metadata supplied by the sample provider rather than from assay-based typing. Samples were obtained from the ongoing ImmuneRACE study (first 160 participants) and from about 1,300 subjects provided by 6 global collaborators. The sample metadata nearly always contained a de-identified subject ID, COVID-19 status, age in years and sex. The prospective study material was composed of cDNA or gDNA derived from T cells, B-cell-depleted T cells, or PBMCs. A freely available public database, intended as a resource for researchers studying the immune response to SARS-CoV-2, is where the repertoires were released. The dataset comprised deeply sampled blood TCRbeta repertoires from subjects exposed to, actively infected with, or recovered from COVID-19. Study-wide conclusions, independent of this receptor: Clinical and demographic metadata were provided uncurated, with the amount varying by source and participant.

About this clone itself: The antigen it binds to is not known. No base-level quality is on record; no much larger clone is a single base apart.

The collaborating institutions used their own protocols to collect whole blood in K2EDTA tubes. For TCRbeta analysis, collaborator samples were shipped as frozen whole blood, as isolated PBMCs, or as DNA extracted from either sample type. TCRbeta CDR3 regions were amplified from genomic DNA by means of the immunoSEQ Assay, a bias-controlled multiplex PCR. The paper's data handling went like this. Within the assay, amplification of reference gene primers was used to estimate how many nucleated cells each sample contained. Sequence reads were collapsed and filtered to measure the absolute abundance of every unique TCRbeta CDR3 rearrangement. Productive Simpson clonality was computed per sample as the square root of Simpson's diversity index over productive rearrangements. Entries here come from immuneACCESS through TCRdb and include only in-frame sequences with V and J called. Some clones fail to appear in such tables; in the studies checked, an unresolved V gene covers under half of the shortfall, and the cause of the remainder is unknown. The DNA gave D and trimming, while V, J and clone size come from that table. Across this sample there are over 350,000 clones, with roughly 85% seen only once. 1.4% of the sample rests with the top ten.

The sample was peripheral blood. The clonotype was recovered from a woman aged 25-40 years with active or convalescent COVID-19.

The CDR3 reads CASSLPGYGYTF. The nucleotides are TGTGCCAGCAGTCTCCCAGGGTATGGCTACACCTTC. The rearrangement combines TRBV12-3 or TRBV12-4 with TRBJ1-2; the best D guess is TRBD1, with 5 bases matching. Between the V and J ends, shortened by 5 bases and 5 bases respectively, the junction contains 9 bases. CDR3 length: 12 amino acids, cysteine to phenylalanine. Only CDR3 DNA is held: 36 bases, read in frame from base 1.